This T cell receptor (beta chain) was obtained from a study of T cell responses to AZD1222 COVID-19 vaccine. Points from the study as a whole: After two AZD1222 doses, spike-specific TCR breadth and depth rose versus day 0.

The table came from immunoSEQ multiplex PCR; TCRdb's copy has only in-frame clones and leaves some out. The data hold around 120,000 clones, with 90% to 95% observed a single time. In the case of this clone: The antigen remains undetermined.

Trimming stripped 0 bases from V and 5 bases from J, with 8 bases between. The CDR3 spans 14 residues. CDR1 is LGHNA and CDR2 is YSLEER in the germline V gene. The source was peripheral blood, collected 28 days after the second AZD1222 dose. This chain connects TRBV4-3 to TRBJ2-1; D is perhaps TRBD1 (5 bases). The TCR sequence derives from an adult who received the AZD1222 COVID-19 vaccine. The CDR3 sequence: CASSQDPGNNEQFF. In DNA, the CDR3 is TGCGCCAGCAGCCAAGATCCAGGGAACAATGAGCAGTTCTTC.